The 28 T cell receptor beta chains below were found in one sample sequenced in a study of T cell repertoires in cytomegalovirus infection. TCRdb re-derived calls from the reads in MiXCR, one entry per CDR3 protein. The sample lists a few hundred thousand distinct CDR3 sequences; 15% to 20% were seen once. The sequencing input was PBMCs. These TCRs come from a human donor in good health (CMV status not recorded). Some clones in this sample may be carry-over from other donors' samples.

The chain employs TRBV7-9 and TRBJ2-3; D gene uncertain. Trimming cost V 4 bases and J 6 bases, with 8 bases left between them. The CDR3 is 12 residues long. Germline V CDR1 and CDR2: SEHNR, FQNEAQ (reference sequence). This CDR3 reads CASSYTLDTQYF. The CDR3 DNA reads TGTGCCAGCAGCTATACCCTGGATACGCAGTATTTT.

The chain links TRBV12-3 or TRBV12-4 to TRBJ1-2; a weak D match, TRBD1 (6 bases). The CDR3 runs 15 residues. Trimming removed 1 base from V and 8 bases from J, with 17 bases in between. The chain's CDR3 is CASSLGQALRRGYTF. The CDR3 DNA is TGTGCCAGCAGTTTAGGACAGGCCCTGAGGAGGGGCTACACCTTC.

The rearrangement links TRBV7-8 to TRBJ1-2; D is perhaps TRBD1 (5 bases). CDR3 size: 13 residues. V was pared by 3 bases and J by 6 bases, with 11 bases between. Per the germline V gene, CDR1 is SGHVS and CDR2 is FQNEAQ. The CDR3 nucleotides read TGTGCCAGCAGCTTCCGGGACGGAAATGGCTACACCTTC. Protein product: CASSFRDGNGYTF. Variable domain in full (rest from reference TRBV7-8 and TRBJ1-2): GAGVSQSPRYKVAKRGQDVALRCDPISGHVSLFWYQQALGQGPEFLTYFQNEAQLDKSGLPSDRFFAERPEGSVSTLKIQRTQQEDSAVYLCASSFRDGNGYTFGSGTRLTVV.

This clonotype appeared many times. The gene calls are TRBV7-9 and TRBJ2-7; 10 nucleotides agree with TRBD2. The V gene's germline CDR1 is SEHNR and CDR2 FQNEAQ (reference sequence). The CDR3 runs 14 residues. V dropped 6 bases and J dropped 3; count of bases not matched to a gene: 5. CDR3 residues: CASRAGTSDYEQYF. The CDR3 bases are TGTGCCAGCAGAGCCGGGACTAGCGACTACGAGCAGTACTTC.

The genes are TRBV30 and TRBJ2-7; D remains ambiguous. This CDR3 region has 14 residues. The germline V and J ends were trimmed by 2 bases and 0 bases, with 11 bases remaining between them. Germline V gene sequence: CDR1 GTSNPN, CDR2 SVGIG (reference sequence). CDR3 sequence reads: CAWSSSFHSYEQYF. CDR3 DNA sequence: TGTGCCTGGAGTTCCAGCTTTCACTCCTACGAGCAGTACTTC.

This clonotype was counted at least ten times. V usage is TRBV7-2 and J usage is TRBJ1-3, with D perhaps TRBD1 (5 bases). Germline assignment: CDR1 SGHTA and CDR2 FQGNSA. The V end was cut by 3 bases, the J end by 0 bases, with 9 bases between. The CDR3 is 15 residues long. CDR3 nucleotides: TGTGCCAGCAGCTTCTCTGGGGGCTCTGGAAACACCATATATTTT. Translating it yields CASSFSGGSGNTIYF.

This clonotype was recorded a few times. The rearrangement uses TRBV6-1 and TRBJ2-7, with D tentatively TRBD1 or TRBD2 (5 bases each). The CDR3 runs to 13 residues. Trimming removed 10 bases at V and 4 bases at J, with 17 bases between. CDR1 MNHNS and CDR2 SASEGT come from the germline V gene. CDR3 in amino acids: CATTNWDGYEQYF. In DNA, the CDR3 is TGTGCCACCACTAACTGGGACGGATACGAGCAGTACTTC.

The gene calls are TRBV6-6 and TRBJ2-5, with 11 bases identical to TRBD2. The germline V gene encodes CDR1 MNHNY and CDR2 SVGAGI (reference sequence). The CDR3 is made up of 17 amino acids. V was clipped by 6 bases and J by 2 bases; unmatched bases: 11. The CDR3 here is CASRVPGTSGFQETQYF. Written as DNA, the CDR3 is TGTGCCAGCAGAGTCCCCGGGACTAGCGGTTTTCAAGAGACCCAGTACTTC.

This clonotype was found many times. The CDR3 is CASSLQRDPGGYTF. CDR3 coding DNA: TGTGCCAGCAGCTTACAACGGGACCCGGGGGGCTACACCTTC. The V gene is TRBV7-2, the J gene TRBJ1-2, with D tentatively TRBD1 (5 bases). Per germline, CDR1 SGHTA and CDR2 FQGNSA. V lost 2 bases and J lost 8, with 15 bases in between. The length of the CDR3 is 14 residues. The whole variable domain, filled in from reference TRBV7-2 and TRBJ1-2, reads GAGVSQSPSNKVTEKGKDVELRCDPISGHTALYWYRQSLGQGLEFLIYFQGNSAPDKSGLPSDRFSAERTGGSVSTLTIQRTQQEDSAVYLCASSLQRDPGGYTFGSGTRLTVV.

This clonotype was detected only a few times. V is TRBV18 and J is TRBJ1-1; the D gene is possibly TRBD1 (5 bases). CDR1 is KGHSH and CDR2 is LQKENI in the germline V gene. There are 14 residues in the CDR3. Between the trimmed V and J ends, which lost 4 bases and 4 bases, there was a span of 13 bases. Here the CDR3 reads CASSLDSGVTEAFF. The DNA of the CDR3 is TGTGCCAGCTCACTAGACTCGGGGGTCACTGAAGCTTTCTTT.

This clonotype came up a few times. The chain links TRBV29-1 to TRBJ2-1; 9 positions match TRBD2. The CDR3 runs 13 residues. J gave up 6 bases and V 4 bases, and 4 bases lay outside the gene matches. Germline values: CDR1 SQVTM, CDR2 ANQGSEA. In DNA, the CDR3 is TGCAGCGTTGTTGGCGGGGGGGTCAATGAGCAGTTCTTC. Its protein is CSVVGGGVNEQFF.

The J gene is TRBJ2-1, the V gene TRBV20-1; D assignment may be TRBD1 or TRBD2 (7 bases each). Germline assignment: CDR1 DFQATT and CDR2 SNEGSKA (reference sequence). Trimming pared 3 bases from V and 4 bases from J, leaving 16 bases between. CDR3 length equals 15 residues. The CDR3 region is CSASLPGGVYNEQFF. For the CDR3, the DNA is TGCAGTGCTAGTTTGCCAGGGGGGGTATACAATGAGCAGTTCTTC.

At least ten counts were recorded for this clonotype. CDR3 nucleotide sequence: TGTGCCAGCAGCAGCGGGACTAGCCCATACAATGAGCAGTTCTTC. This translates into CASSSGTSPYNEQFF. The chain recombines TRBV7-2 with TRBJ2-1; 9 bases agree with TRBD2. V was clipped by 5 bases and J by 4 bases; unmatched bases: 6. Germline CDR1 is SGHTA and CDR2 is FQGNSA. The CDR3 is 15 residues long.

This clonotype appeared many times. This chain uses TRBV7-2 with TRBJ2-2; 9 nucleotides agree with TRBD1. CDR1 and CDR2 (germline): SGHTA, FQGNSA. There are 15 residues in the CDR3. Losses at the gene ends were 5 bases for V and 3 bases for J; bases not matched to a gene: 4. The CDR3 spells CASSPRTGDTGELFF. The CDR3 DNA is TGTGCCAGCAGCCCCAGGACAGGGGACACCGGGGAGCTGTTTTTT. The variable domain in full, completed from reference TRBV7-2 and TRBJ2-2, reads GAGVSQSPSNKVTEKGKDVELRCDPISGHTALYWYRQSLGQGLEFLIYFQGNSAPDKSGLPSDRFSAERTGGSVSTLTIQRTQQEDSAVYLCASSPRTGDTGELFFGEGSRLTVL.

There are many counts of this clonotype. The chain employs TRBV6-1 and TRBJ2-5; 11 positions match TRBD2. Germline V lookup: CDR1 MNHNS, CDR2 SASEGT. The ends lost 5 bases at V and 5 bases at J; junction bases unmatched: 7. The CDR3 is 15 residues long. Here the CDR3 reads CASSIAGGPSETQYF. CDR3 DNA sequence: TGTGCCAGCAGTATAGCGGGAGGGCCGTCGGAGACCCAGTACTTC.

This clonotype occurred many times. The rearrangement uses TRBV20-1 and TRBJ1-1; D is perhaps TRBD1 (5 bases). CDR1 is DFQATT and CDR2 is SNEGSKA in the germline V gene (reference sequence). CDR3 length: 15 residues. Trimming removed 0 bases from V and 1 base from J, with 12 bases in between. The CDR3, as DNA: TGCAGTGCTAGAGATTCTGTAACAGGGAACACTGAAGCTTTCTTT. It is translated as CSARDSVTGNTEAFF.

The V and J genes are TRBV27 and TRBJ1-1, with 8 nucleotides matching TRBD1. This CDR3 region has 17 residues. V trimming: 6 bases; J trimming: 1 base; junction bases outside the gene matches: 13. CDR1 and CDR2 from the germline V gene are MNHEY and SMNVEV (reference sequence). CDR3 amino acids: CASRLPGTGDGNTEAFF. The CDR3 DNA is TGTGCCAGCAGATTACCCGGGACAGGAGATGGGAACACTGAAGCTTTCTTT.

The chain has TRBV12-3 or TRBV12-4 and TRBJ2-7; the D is unclear. Trimming removed 2 bases at V and 6 bases at J, with 8 bases between. The CDR3 covers 12 residues. The CDR3: CASSLSVGEQYF. The CDR3 DNA follows: TGTGCCAGCAGTTTAAGTGTCGGCGAGCAGTACTTC.

In its sample, this clonotype was seen a few times. This chain joins TRBV6-5 and TRBJ2-4; D uncertain. The V end was cut by 6 bases, the J end by 9 bases, with 9 bases between. The CDR3 is 11 amino acids. In germline, CDR1 is MNHEY, CDR2 SVGAGI. The CDR3 reads CASRENGIQYF. The DNA for the CDR3 is TGTGCCAGCAGGGAGAATGGCATTCAGTACTTC.

The CDR3 DNA is TGTGCCAGCAGCTTAAGCCGGTCGTCGGATACGCAGTATTTT. Translated: CASSLSRSSDTQYF. The genes are TRBV3-1 and TRBJ2-3; D gene uncertain. Trimming stripped 5 bases from V and 6 bases from J, with 15 bases between. This CDR3 has 14 residues. Looked up from germline, CDR1 is LGHDT and CDR2 is YNNKEL (reference sequence).

This clonotype occurred once. The gene calls are TRBV2 and TRBJ2-1; tentatively, D is TRBD2 (5 bases). Germline CDR1 and CDR2: SNHLY and FYNNEI. V was cut by 4 bases and J by 2 bases, with 9 bases left in between. The CDR3 extends over 14 amino acids. The DNA for the CDR3 is TGTGCCAGCAGTGTATCGGGGACCTACAATGAGCAGTTCTTC. This encodes CASSVSGTYNEQFF.

The gene calls are TRBV5-6 and TRBJ1-4; a weak D match, TRBD1 (5 bases). The CDR3 consists of 15 residues. CDR1 and CDR2 (germline): SGHDT, YYEEEE. Trimming took 3 bases from V and 12 from J, leaving 21 bases between them. In DNA form, the CDR3 reads TGTGCCAGCAGCTCACGAGACGAGTTTTCGGGGGAACTGTTTTTT. It is translated as CASSSRDEFSGELFF.

This clonotype was seen a handful of times. The chain is built from TRBV20-1 and TRBJ1-2; D call uncertain. V lost 5 bases and J lost 3, with 13 bases in between. The CDR3 length is 13 residues. CDR1 is DFQATT, CDR2 SNEGSKA, per germline (reference sequence). CDR3 region: CSAALRRDYGYTF. The CDR3, as DNA: TGCAGTGCTGCCCTTCGTAGAGACTATGGCTACACCTTC.

The chain recombines TRBV6-2 or TRBV6-3 with TRBJ1-1, with no clear D. Deletions cut 0 bases from V and 6 bases from J, with 11 bases between. The CDR3 runs 14 residues. Germline V gene data show CDR1 as MNHEY and CDR2 as SVGEGT. CDR3 in DNA: TGTGCCAGCAGTTACTCAGGGAAGATGGCTGAAGCTTTCTTT. This sequence encodes CASSYSGKMAEAFF.

This clonotype was counted at least ten times. This chain connects TRBV7-8 to TRBJ1-5; tentative D call: TRBD1 (5 bases). V was clipped by 4 bases and J by 6 bases, with 7 bases between them. CDR3 length: 12 residues. Germline V gene sequence: CDR1 SGHVS, CDR2 FQNEAQ. In DNA form, the CDR3 reads TGTGCCAGCAGCTCCAGGGCTCAGCCCCAGCATTTT. Translating it yields CASSSRAQPQHF.

This clonotype was counted many times. The chain recombines TRBV7-2 with TRBJ2-7, with D unclear. Trimming took 0 bases from V and 1 from J, leaving 10 bases between them. This CDR3 spans 15 amino acids. Germline V gives CDR1 SGHTA, CDR2 FQGNSA. The CDR3 region is CASSLAVTESYEQYF. The CDR3 region has the DNA TGTGCCAGCAGCTTAGCGGTTACGGAATCCTACGAGCAGTACTTC.

In its sample, this clonotype was seen a few times. The chain carries TRBV4-2 and TRBJ1-1; D gene ambiguous. Trimming removed 4 bases from V and 5 bases from J, with 17 bases in between. CDR3 size: 15 residues. Germline CDR1 and CDR2: LGHNA and YNFKEQ. The CDR3 loop reads CASSLIWVGGTEAFF. DNA for the CDR3: TGTGCCAGCAGCCTAATCTGGGTCGGCGGGACTGAAGCTTTCTTT.

CDR3 sequence: CASSFGATRTDTQYF. Written as DNA, the CDR3 is TGTGCCAGCAGTTTTGGGGCCACCCGAACAGATACGCAGTATTTT. V and J are TRBV28 and TRBJ2-3, with D possibly TRBD1 on 5 matching bases. This CDR3 is 15 amino acids long. V lost 3 bases, J lost 3 bases, and 13 bases lay in between. Germline CDR1 MDHEN, CDR2 SYDVKM.